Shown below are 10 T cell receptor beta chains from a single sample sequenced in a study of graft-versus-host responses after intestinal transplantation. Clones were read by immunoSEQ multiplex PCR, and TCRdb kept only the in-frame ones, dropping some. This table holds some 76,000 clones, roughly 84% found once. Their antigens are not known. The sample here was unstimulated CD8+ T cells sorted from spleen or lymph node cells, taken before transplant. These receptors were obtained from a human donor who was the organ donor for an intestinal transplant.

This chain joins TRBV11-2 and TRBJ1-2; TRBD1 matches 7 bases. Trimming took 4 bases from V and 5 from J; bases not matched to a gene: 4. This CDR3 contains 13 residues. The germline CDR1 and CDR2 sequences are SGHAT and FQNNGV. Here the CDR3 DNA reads TGTGCCAGCAGCTCCGGGACAGATTATGGCTACACCTTC. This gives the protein CASSSGTDYGYTF.

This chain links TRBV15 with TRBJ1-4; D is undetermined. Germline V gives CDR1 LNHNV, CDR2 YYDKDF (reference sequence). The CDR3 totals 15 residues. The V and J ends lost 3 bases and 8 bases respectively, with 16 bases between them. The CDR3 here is CATSRAPLKKEKLFF. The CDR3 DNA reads TGTGCCACCAGCAGGGCCCCCCTAAAGAAGGAAAAACTGTTTTTT.

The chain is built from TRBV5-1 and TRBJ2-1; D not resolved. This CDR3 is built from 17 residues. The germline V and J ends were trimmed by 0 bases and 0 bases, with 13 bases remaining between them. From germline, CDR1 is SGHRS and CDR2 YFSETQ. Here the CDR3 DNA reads TGCGCCAGCAGCTTGGGACCCCAGGTCAGCTCCTACAATGAGCAGTTCTTC. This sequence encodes CASSLGPQVSSYNEQFF.

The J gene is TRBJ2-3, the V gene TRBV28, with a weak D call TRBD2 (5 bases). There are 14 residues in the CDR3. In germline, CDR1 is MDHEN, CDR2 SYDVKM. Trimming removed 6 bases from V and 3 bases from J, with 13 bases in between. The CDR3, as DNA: TGTGCCAGCAGCGAACAACGAGGGACAGATACGCAGTATTTT. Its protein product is CASSEQRGTDTQYF. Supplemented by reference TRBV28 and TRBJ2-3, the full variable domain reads DVKVTQSSRYLVKRTGEKVFLECVQDMDHENMFWYRQDPGLGLRLIYFSYDVKMKEKGDIPEGYSVSREKKERFSLILESASTNQTSMYLCASSEQRGTDTQYFGPGTRLTVL.

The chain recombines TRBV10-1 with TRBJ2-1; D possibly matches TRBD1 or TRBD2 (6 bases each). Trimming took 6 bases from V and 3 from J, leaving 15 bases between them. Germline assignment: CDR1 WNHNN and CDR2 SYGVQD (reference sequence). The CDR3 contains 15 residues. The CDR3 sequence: CASSDGRGLYNEQFF. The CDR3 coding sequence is TGCGCCAGCAGCGACGGCCGGGGGCTCTACAATGAGCAGTTCTTC.

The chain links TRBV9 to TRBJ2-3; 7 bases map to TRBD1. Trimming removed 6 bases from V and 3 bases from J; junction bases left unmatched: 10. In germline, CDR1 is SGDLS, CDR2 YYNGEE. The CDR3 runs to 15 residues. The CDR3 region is CASTPGQALTDTQYF. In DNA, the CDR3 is TGTGCCAGCACCCCAGGACAGGCTCTTACAGATACGCAGTATTTT.

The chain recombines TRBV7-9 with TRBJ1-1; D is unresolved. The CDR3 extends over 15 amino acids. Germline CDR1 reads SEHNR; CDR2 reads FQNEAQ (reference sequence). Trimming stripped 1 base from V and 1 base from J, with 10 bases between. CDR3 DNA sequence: TGTGCCAGCAGCTTAGTAGCCTTGGAGAACACTGAAGCTTTCTTT. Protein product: CASSLVALENTEAFF.

The DNA of the CDR3 is TGTGCCAGCAGCCCGACAGGGGCCTACAATGAGCAGTTCTTC. Translated, it gives CASSPTGAYNEQFF. V is TRBV6-5 and J is TRBJ2-1; 8 nucleotides match TRBD1. This CDR3 has 14 amino acids. J lost 2 bases, V lost 6 bases, and 3 bases had no gene match. CDR1 is MNHEY, CDR2 SVGAGI, per germline.

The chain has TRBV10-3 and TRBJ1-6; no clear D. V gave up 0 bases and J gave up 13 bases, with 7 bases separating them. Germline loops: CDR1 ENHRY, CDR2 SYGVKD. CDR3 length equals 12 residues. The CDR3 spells CAISESHHPLHF. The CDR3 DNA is TGTGCCATCAGTGAGTCACATCACCCCCTCCACTTT.

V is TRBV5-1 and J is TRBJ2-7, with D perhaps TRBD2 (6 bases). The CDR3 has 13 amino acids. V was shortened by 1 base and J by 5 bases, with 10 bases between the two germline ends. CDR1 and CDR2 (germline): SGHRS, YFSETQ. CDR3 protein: CASSLTGGDEQYF. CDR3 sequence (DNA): TGCGCCAGCAGCTTGACCGGCGGGGACGAGCAGTACTTC. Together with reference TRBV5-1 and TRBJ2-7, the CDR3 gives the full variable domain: KAGVTQTPRYLIKTRGQQVTLSCSPISGHRSVSWYQQTPGQGLQFLFEYFSETQRNKGNFPGRFSGRQFSNSRSEMNVSTLELGDSALYLCASSLTGGDEQYFGPGTRLTVT.